This entry lists 3 T cell receptor beta chains sequenced from one sample in a study of OX40 agonist ivuxolimab in advanced cancers. Data came from immunoSEQ multiplex PCR; TCRdb stores just in-frame clones and leaves some out. The sample shows about 69,000 clones, more than 75% of them seen only once. This specimen consisted of CD4+ or CD8+ T cells sorted from blood, obtained in a trial of the OX40 agonist ivuxolimab. Every receptor here comes from an adult with an advanced solid tumor such as melanoma, head and neck, liver or kidney cancer.

This clone has just one count. The J gene is TRBJ2-7, the V gene TRBV6-1; D is undetermined. The ends were cut back, 3 bases at V and 4 bases at J, with 4 bases in the middle. The germline V gene has CDR1 MNHNS and CDR2 SASEGT. This CDR3 has 11 residues. CDR3 nucleotide sequence: TGTGCCAGCAGTGACCCATACGAGCAGTACTTC. It specifies CASSDPYEQYF.

DNA of the CDR3: TGCGCCAGCAGCCCTTTTCGGGAAGGCTATGGCTACACCTTC. It encodes CASSPFREGYGYTF. This chain uses TRBV5-1 with TRBJ1-2; D is uncertain. Deletions cut 4 bases from V and 4 bases from J, with 14 bases between. The CDR3 totals 14 residues. The germline V gene has CDR1 SGHRS and CDR2 YFSETQ.

V gene TRBV2 combines with J gene TRBJ1-2, with TRBD1 as a possible D gene (6 bases). The length of the CDR3 is 12 residues. Trimming removed 3 bases at V and 6 bases at J, with 8 bases between. Germline CDR1 reads SNHLY; CDR2 reads FYNNEI. The CDR3 spells CASSEGADGYTF. CDR3 sequence (DNA): TGTGCCAGCAGTGAGGGGGCGGATGGCTACACCTTC.